This TCR beta chain was recovered during a study of blood T cell repertoires in COVID-19. Background on the study: The United States, Italy and Spain provided the acute and convalescent COVID-19 samples. The analysed material was cDNA or gDNA that came from T cells, B-cell-depleted T cells, or PBMCs.

In the original processing: The authors estimated nucleated cell counts from reference gene primer amplification. The assay was immunoSEQ multiplex PCR, and TCRdb's table has in-frame clones only and misses some. V, J and clone size derive from that table, while D and trimming were established from the DNA sequence. This sample yields about 200,000 clones, of which around four fifths are seen a single time; approximately 6.9% belongs to the top ten. J lost 9 bases, V lost 5 bases, and 13 bases had no gene match. The length of the CDR3 is 16 residues. The germline V gene has CDR1 SEHNR and CDR2 FQNEAQ (reference sequence).

This TCR came from a human donor with acute or convalescent COVID-19. The donor label of this sample is uncertain. Material: peripheral blood. The genes are TRBV7-9 and TRBJ2-1; 10 positions match TRBD2. CDR3 amino acids: CASSQLGLAGVVEQFF. The CDR3 DNA reads TGTGCCAGCAGCCAGCTAGGGCTAGCGGGAGTCGTTGAGCAGTTCTTC.